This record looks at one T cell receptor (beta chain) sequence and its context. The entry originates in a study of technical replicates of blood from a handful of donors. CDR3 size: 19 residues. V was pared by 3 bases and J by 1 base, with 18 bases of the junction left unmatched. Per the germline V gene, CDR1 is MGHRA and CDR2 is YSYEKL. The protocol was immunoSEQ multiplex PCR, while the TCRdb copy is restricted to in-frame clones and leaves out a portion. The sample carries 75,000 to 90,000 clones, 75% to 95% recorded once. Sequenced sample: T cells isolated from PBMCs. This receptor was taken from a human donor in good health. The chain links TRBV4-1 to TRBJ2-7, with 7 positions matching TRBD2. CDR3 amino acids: CASSHLLVTSTRRSYEQYF. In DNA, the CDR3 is TGCGCCAGCAGCCACCTCCTGGTGACTAGCACCCGGAGATCCTACGAGCAGTACTTC.